Following are 15 T cell receptor beta chains from one sample sequenced in a study of T cell changes during pregnancy in multiple sclerosis (dated by TCRdb to between 2019 and 2020). The protocol used for the library was the immunoSEQ multiplex PCR assay. TCRdb stores this immuneACCESS table with in-frame sequences only. Part of the clones is absent; in the studies checked, under half of the shortfall reflects unresolved V genes, and no reason is known for the rest. The sample yields over 25,000 clones; about 89% were counted once. Of the sample, almost 8% falls within the top ten clones. The specimen was CD8+ T cells from peripheral blood mononuclear cells, collected before pregnancy. Every receptor here comes from a female donor with multiple sclerosis, enrolled in a pregnancy study.

The chain employs TRBV7-3 and TRBJ1-6; D is uncertain. CDR1 and CDR2 (germline): SGHTA, FQGTGA. The CDR3 totals 13 residues. The V and J ends lost 1 base and 8 bases respectively, with 6 bases between them. The CDR3 bases are TGTGCCAGCAGCTTAATCGGGGATTCACCCCTCCACTTT. Protein: CASSLIGDSPLHF.

The rearrangement joins TRBV7-2 to TRBJ1-3, with a tentative D call TRBD1 (5 bases). This CDR3 has 14 residues. Trimming took off 5 bases at V and 2 bases at J, with 10 bases between the two ends. Germline V CDR1 and CDR2: SGHTA, FQGNSA. The CDR3 bases are TGTGCCAGCAGCGGGGGAGGGGCTGGAAACACCATATATTTT. Translated, it gives CASSGGGAGNTIYF.

The chain recombines TRBV6-5 with TRBJ1-5; the D gene is possibly TRBD1 (6 bases). Germline assignment: CDR1 MNHEY and CDR2 SVGAGI. The CDR3 has 16 residues. Trimming removed 2 bases at V and 5 bases at J, with 16 bases between. CDR3: CASSYAMPGVDQPQHF. In DNA form, the CDR3 reads TGTGCCAGCAGTTACGCGATGCCAGGGGTGGATCAGCCCCAGCATTTT.

The rearrangement links TRBV7-9 to TRBJ2-7; 8 bases match TRBD1. With 4 bases clipped from V and 1 base from J, the junction kept 9 bases outside the gene matches. Germline V gives CDR1 SEHNR, CDR2 FQNEAQ (reference sequence). The CDR3 totals 16 residues. The CDR3 protein is CASSYFPGQASYEQYF. The CDR3 DNA reads as TGTGCCAGCAGCTATTTTCCGGGACAGGCGTCCTACGAGCAGTACTTC.

The chain couples TRBV7-6 to TRBJ2-1; tentative D call: TRBD2 (5 bases). Germline V gives CDR1 SGHVS, CDR2 FNYEAQ. The CDR3 runs 15 residues. The germline V and J ends were trimmed by 3 bases and 3 bases, with 12 bases remaining between them. CDR3 DNA: TGTGCCAGCAGCTTTTCGTTAGCGAGCTACAATGAGCAGTTCTTC. Translated: CASSFSLASYNEQFF.

The rearrangement uses TRBV4-1 and TRBJ1-1, with 8 bases lining up with TRBD1. The CDR3 contains 15 residues. The junction had 8 bases not matched to a gene; V was cut back by 5 bases and J by 3 bases. CDR1 is MGHRA and CDR2 is YSYEKL in the germline V gene. CDR3 nucleotide sequence: TGCGCCAGCAGCTTACTGACAGGGGCCTACACTGAAGCTTTCTTT. Translated: CASSLLTGAYTEAFF.

The rearrangement uses TRBV19 and TRBJ1-2; no clear D. This CDR3 comprises 12 residues. Germline CDR1 reads LNHDA; CDR2 reads SQIVND (reference sequence). V lost 5 bases, J lost 2 bases, and 6 bases lay in between. The CDR3 reads CASSSGNYGYTF. The CDR3 DNA reads TGTGCCAGTAGTTCGGGGAACTATGGCTACACCTTC.

The gene calls are TRBV28 and TRBJ2-7; D may be TRBD2 (7 bases). V dropped 3 bases and J dropped 3 bases, with 12 bases sitting between them. The CDR3 length is 14 residues. CDR1 is MDHEN and CDR2 is SYDVKM in the germline V gene. CDR3 sequence (DNA): TGTGCCAGCAGTTTCTCGGGGGGCGGCTACGAGCAGTACTTC. The encoded protein is CASSFSGGGYEQYF.

J is TRBJ1-2 and V is TRBV19, with 10 bases matching TRBD1. V dropped 5 bases and J dropped 5; count of bases not matched to a gene: 8. The germline V gene has CDR1 LNHDA and CDR2 SQIVND (reference sequence). This CDR3 is built from 15 residues. In DNA, the CDR3 is TGTGCCAGTAGTGGACGGACAGGGGGAGGTTATGGCTACACCTTC. It translates to CASSGRTGGGYGYTF.

The chain is built from TRBV13 and TRBJ2-1; possibly TRBD1 for D (6 bases). In germline, CDR1 is PRHDT, CDR2 FYEKMQ (reference sequence). CDR3 length: 15 residues. V was trimmed by 5 bases and J by 4 bases, leaving 15 bases between them. In DNA form, the CDR3 reads TGTGCCAGCAGCCCCCCCTCACAGGGTTACAATGAGCAGTTCTTC. It encodes CASSPPSQGYNEQFF.

The rearrangement joins TRBV4-1 to TRBJ1-4; D perhaps matches TRBD1 (5 bases). CDR1 MGHRA and CDR2 YSYEKL come from the germline V gene. V gave up 1 base and J gave up 6 bases, with 18 bases separating them. The CDR3 covers 17 residues. CDR3 in amino acids: CASSQARYSREDEKLFF. The DNA for the CDR3 is TGCGCCAGCAGCCAAGCACGCTATTCCAGGGAGGATGAAAAACTGTTTTTT.

This chain connects TRBV6-6 to TRBJ1-1; D uncertain. The CDR3 has 15 amino acids. The V end lost 0 bases, the J end lost 0 bases, and 8 bases lay between the germline ends. CDR1 is MNHNY and CDR2 is SVGAGI in the germline V gene (reference sequence). CDR3 nucleotide sequence: TGTGCCAGCAGTTACTCCACGGGGTTGAACACTGAAGCTTTCTTT. Translated, it gives CASSYSTGLNTEAFF.

The rearrangement uses TRBV30 and TRBJ1-1; D may be TRBD1 (6 bases). The ends were cut back, 7 bases at V and 3 bases at J, with 18 bases in the middle. Germline lookup yields CDR1 GTSNPN and CDR2 SVGIG (reference sequence). This CDR3 comprises 14 residues. CDR3 residues: CASVKGGLYTEAFF. As DNA, the CDR3 is TGTGCCTCCGTAAAGGGGGGGTTGTACACTGAAGCTTTCTTT.

This chain uses TRBV10-3 with TRBJ2-1, with TRBD1 identical over 9 bases. V lost 1 base, J lost 2 bases, and 6 bases stayed unmatched. Germline lookup yields CDR1 ENHRY and CDR2 SYGVKD. This CDR3 has 17 residues. CDR3 region: CAISEFGTGQTYNEQFF. The CDR3, as DNA: TGTGCCATCAGTGAGTTCGGGACAGGGCAGACCTACAATGAGCAGTTCTTC.

The table lists this clone with a few counts. The chain recombines TRBV28 with TRBJ1-2; tentatively, D is TRBD1 (6 bases). Germline assignment: CDR1 MDHEN and CDR2 SYDVKM. Trimming pared 3 bases from V and 4 bases from J, leaving 21 bases between. The CDR3 extends over 17 amino acids. The CDR3 is CASSLNPGVVLGYGYTF. DNA for the CDR3: TGTGCCAGCAGTTTGAACCCAGGGGTTGTGTTGGGCTATGGCTACACCTTC.